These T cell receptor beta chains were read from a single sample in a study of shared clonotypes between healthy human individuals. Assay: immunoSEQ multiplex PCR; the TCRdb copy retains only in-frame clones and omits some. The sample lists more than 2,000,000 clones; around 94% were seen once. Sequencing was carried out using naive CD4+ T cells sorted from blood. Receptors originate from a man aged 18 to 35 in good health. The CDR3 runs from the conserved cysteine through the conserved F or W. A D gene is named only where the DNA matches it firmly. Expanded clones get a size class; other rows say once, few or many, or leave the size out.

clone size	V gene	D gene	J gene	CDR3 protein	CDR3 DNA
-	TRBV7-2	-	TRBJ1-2	CASSLARTANYGYTF	TGTGCCAGCAGCTTAGCCCGGACGGCTAACTATGGCTACACCTTC
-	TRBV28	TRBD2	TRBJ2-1	CASSLLAGESREQFF	TGTGCCAGCAGTTTACTAGCGGGAGAGTCACGGGAGCAGTTCTTC
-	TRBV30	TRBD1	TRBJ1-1	CAWRDRGNTEAFF	TGTGCCTGGCGGGACAGGGGAAACACTGAAGCTTTCTTT
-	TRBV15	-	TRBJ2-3	CATSRPTPTQYF	TGTGCCACCAGCAGACCCACCCCTACGCAGTATTTT
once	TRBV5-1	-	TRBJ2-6	CASSSPEGANVLTF	TGCGCCAGCAGCTCCCCTGAGGGGGCCAACGTCCTGACTTTC
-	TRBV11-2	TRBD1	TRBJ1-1	CASSLAGTGKMNTEAFF	TGTGCCAGCAGCTTAGCCGGGACAGGAAAAATGAACACTGAAGCTTTCTTT
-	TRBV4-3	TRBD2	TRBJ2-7	CASSHRTSGSTYEQYF	TGCGCCAGCAGCCACCGGACTAGCGGGAGTACCTACGAGCAGTACTTC
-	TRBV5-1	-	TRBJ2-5	CASRVRETQYF	TGCGCCAGCAGAGTAAGGGAGACCCAGTACTTC
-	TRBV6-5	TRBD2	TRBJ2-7	CASSYGGSNPYEQYF	TGTGCCAGCAGTTACGGCGGGAGTAACCCCTACGAGCAGTACTTC
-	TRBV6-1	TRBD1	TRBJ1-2	CASSDPTGVGYTF	TGTGCCAGCAGTGACCCCACAGGGGTCGGCTACACCTTC
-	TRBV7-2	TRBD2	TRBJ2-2	CASSFRLAGNTGELFF	TGTGCCAGCAGCTTCCGACTAGCGGGGAACACCGGGGAGCTGTTTTTT
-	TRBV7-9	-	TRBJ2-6	CASLGFSGANVLTF	TGTGCCAGCCTAGGGTTCTCTGGGGCCAACGTCCTGACTTTC
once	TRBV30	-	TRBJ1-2	CAWSPGFGYGYTF	TGTGCCTGGAGTCCTGGCTTTGGCTATGGCTACACCTTC
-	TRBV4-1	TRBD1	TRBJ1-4	CASSPRQGGGEKLFF	TGCGCCAGCAGCCCCCGACAGGGGGGAGGTGAAAAACTGTTTTTT
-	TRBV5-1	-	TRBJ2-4	CASSFSGSQENIQYF	TGCGCCAGCAGCTTCTCGGGTAGCCAGGAAAACATTCAGTACTTC
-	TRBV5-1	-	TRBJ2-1	CASSLYPGSYNEQFF	TGCGCCAGCAGCCTATATCCAGGCTCCTACAATGAGCAGTTCTTC
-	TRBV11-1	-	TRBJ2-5	CASSTGTPQETQYF	TGTGCCAGCAGCACCGGGACACCGCAAGAGACCCAGTACTTC
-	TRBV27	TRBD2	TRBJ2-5	CASAGGSETQYF	TGTGCCAGTGCGGGGGGCTCCGAGACCCAGTACTTC
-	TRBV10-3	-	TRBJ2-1	CAISEGGLFYNEQFF	TGTGCCATCAGTGAAGGGGGTCTCTTTTACAATGAGCAGTTCTTC
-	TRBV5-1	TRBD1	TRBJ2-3	CASSGGTGGSDTQYF	TGCGCCAGCAGCGGTGGGACAGGGGGCTCAGATACGCAGTATTTT
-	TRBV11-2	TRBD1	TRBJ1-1	CASSWRTGENTEAFF	TGTGCCAGCAGCTGGAGGACAGGGGAGAACACTGAAGCTTTCTTT
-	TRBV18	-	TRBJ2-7	CASSPKGSPYEQYF	TGTGCCAGCTCACCAAAAGGCAGCCCCTACGAGCAGTACTTC
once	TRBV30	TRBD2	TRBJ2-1	CAWTKLAGGYNEQFF	TGTGCCTGGACTAAACTAGCGGGGGGTTACAATGAGCAGTTCTTC
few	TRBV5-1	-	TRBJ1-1	CASSLGKNTEAFF	TGCGCCAGCAGCTTGGGAAAGAACACTGAAGCTTTCTTT
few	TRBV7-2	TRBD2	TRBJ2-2	CASTPGLAGSGELFF	TGTGCCAGCACCCCGGGACTAGCGGGTTCCGGGGAGCTGTTTTTT
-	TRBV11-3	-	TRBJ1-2	CASSLEGGVGYTF	TGTGCCAGCAGCTTAGAGGGGGGTGTTGGCTACACCTTC
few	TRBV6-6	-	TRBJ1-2	CASRDTSGANYGYTF	TGTGCCAGCAGGGACACCTCTGGGGCTAACTATGGCTACACCTTC
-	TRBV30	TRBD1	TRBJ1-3	CAWRNNRGRSGNTIYF	TGTGCCTGGAGAAACAACAGGGGACGCTCTGGAAACACCATATATTTT
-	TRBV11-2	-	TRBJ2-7	CASSPSGGSSYEQYF	TGTGCCAGCAGCCCCAGTGGGGGGAGCTCCTACGAGCAGTACTTC
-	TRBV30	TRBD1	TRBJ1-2	CAWSVFGTANYGYTF	TGTGCCTGGAGTGTTTTCGGGACAGCTAACTATGGCTACACCTTC
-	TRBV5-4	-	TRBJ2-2	CASSLGDAPNTGELFF	TGTGCCAGCAGCTTGGGGGACGCCCCGAACACCGGGGAGCTGTTTTTT
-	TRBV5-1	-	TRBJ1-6	CASSFGGLDSPLHF	TGCGCCAGCAGCTTTGGGGGGCTCGATTCACCCCTCCACTTT
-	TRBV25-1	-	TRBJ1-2	CASSEPPWVRGSYGYTF	TGTGCCAGCAGTGAACCCCCTTGGGTGCGGGGCAGCTATGGCTACACCTTC
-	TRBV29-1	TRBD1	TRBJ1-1	CSVDRESTEAFF	TGCAGCGTAGACAGGGAGAGCACTGAAGCTTTCTTT
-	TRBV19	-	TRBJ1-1	CASSLTTTEAFF	TGTGCCAGTAGTCTGACGACAACTGAAGCTTTCTTT
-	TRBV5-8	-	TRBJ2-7	CASSLFVDYEQYF	TGTGCCAGCAGCCTGTTCGTAGATTACGAGCAGTACTTC
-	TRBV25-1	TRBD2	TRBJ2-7	CASSRGLAGTPYEQYF	TGTGCCAGCAGTCGGGGACTAGCGGGGACTCCCTACGAGCAGTACTTC
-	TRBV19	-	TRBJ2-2	CASSNRGSRSGELFF	TGTGCCAGTTCTAATAGGGGCTCTCGGTCCGGGGAGCTGTTTTTT
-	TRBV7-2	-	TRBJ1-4	CASSLNRWEKLFF	TGTGCCAGCAGCTTAAACAGATGGGAAAAACTGTTTTTT
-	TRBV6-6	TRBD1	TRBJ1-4	CASRRGQFNEKLFF	TGTGCCAGCAGAAGGGGACAGTTTAATGAAAAACTGTTTTTT
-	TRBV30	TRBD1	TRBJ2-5	CAWSVLISQGETQYF	TGTGCCTGGAGTGTACTTATTTCACAGGGGGAGACCCAGTACTTC
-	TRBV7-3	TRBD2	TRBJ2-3	CASSRTSGGRTDTQYF	TGTGCCAGCAGCCGTACTAGCGGGGGGCGAACAGATACGCAGTATTTT
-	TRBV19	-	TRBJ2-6	CASRSGVGGANVLTF	TGTGCCAGTAGATCCGGGGTGGGTGGGGCCAACGTCCTGACTTTC
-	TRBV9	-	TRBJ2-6	CASSPSLNPGANVLTF	TGTGCCAGCAGCCCCTCCTTGAATCCCGGGGCCAACGTCCTGACTTTC
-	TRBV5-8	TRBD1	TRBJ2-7	CASSNRDRGSYEQYF	TGTGCCAGCAGCAACCGGGACAGGGGCTCCTACGAGCAGTACTTC
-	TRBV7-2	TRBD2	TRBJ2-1	CASRVQTGTSGNNEQFF	TGTGCCAGCAGAGTACAGACCGGGACTAGCGGTAACAATGAGCAGTTCTTC
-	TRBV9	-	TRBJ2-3	CASSVVEGRPTDTQYF	TGTGCCAGCAGCGTAGTGGAAGGGCGCCCCACAGATACGCAGTATTTT
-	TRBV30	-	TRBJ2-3	CAWSVVGSYGDTQYF	TGTGCCTGGAGTGTCGTAGGCTCCTACGGGGATACGCAGTATTTT
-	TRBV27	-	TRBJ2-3	CASSPFSRQTSQDTQYF	TGTGCCAGCAGTCCATTTAGCCGACAGACAAGCCAGGATACGCAGTATTTT
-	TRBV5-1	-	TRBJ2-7	CASSLEGQGPYEQYF	TGCGCCAGCAGCTTGGAGGGGCAGGGTCCCTACGAGCAGTACTTC
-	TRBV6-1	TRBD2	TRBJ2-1	CASSDLAGVGNEQFF	TGTGCCAGCAGTGACCTAGCGGGAGTGGGTAATGAGCAGTTCTTC
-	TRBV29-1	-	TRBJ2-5	CSVDGVGGETQYF	TGCAGCGTTGATGGGGTGGGGGGAGAGACCCAGTACTTC
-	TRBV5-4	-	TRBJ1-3	CASSLDRGLNTIYF	TGTGCCAGCAGCTTGGACCGGGGGCTAAACACCATATATTTT